This TCR beta chain was documented in a study of T cell changes during pregnancy in multiple sclerosis. Germline V gene data show CDR1 as LNHDA and CDR2 as SQIVND (reference sequence). V lost 0 bases and J lost 6, with 9 bases in between. The CDR3 loop spans 14 amino acids. Profiled with immunoSEQ multiplex PCR; TCRdb holds only in-frame clones, not every one. The sample has tens of thousands of clones; 88% are singletons. This sample comprised CD8+ T cells from peripheral blood mononuclear cells, obtained after pregnancy. The chain joins TRBV19 to TRBJ1-5, with a tentative D call TRBD1 (6 bases). This receptor was obtained from a female donor in good health, enrolled as a control in a pregnancy study. Written as DNA, the CDR3 is TGTGCCAGTAGTATAGATCAGGGGAGTCAGCCCCAGCATTTT. Protein sequence: CASSIDQGSQPQHF.